This T cell receptor beta chain was identified during a study of radiotherapy plus CTLA-4 blockade in lung cancer. Looking at the study overall: Objective responses were documented in over 15% of patients, with disease control in about 28%.

The study's findings and limits: After radiotherapy and ipilimumab, tumor-derived clones expanded in peripheral blood. According to reports, early shifts in blood T cell clones, alongside interferon-beta, forecast response most accurately.

Sequenced by immunoSEQ multiplex PCR; TCRdb stores in-frame clones only, minus some. The sample consists of 85,000 to 130,000 clones, 85% of them appearing once. Alongside CTLA-4 blockade with ipilimumab, patients with chemo-refractory metastatic non-small-cell lung cancer received focal radiation. Concerning this clone itself: Its antigen remains unknown.

CDR3 length equals 15 residues. V was pared by 0 bases and J by 4 bases, with 12 bases between. CDR1 and CDR2 (germline): SEHNR, FQNEAQ (reference sequence). V and J are TRBV7-9 and TRBJ1-2, with D unresolved. The clonotype comes from a human donor with non-small cell lung cancer that progressed on radiotherapy plus ipilimumab. Some clones in this sample may be carry-over from other donors' samples. The sequenced sample was peripheral blood, obtained from a patient treated with radiotherapy plus ipilimumab. CDR3 in amino acids: CASSLATTALYGYTF. As DNA, the CDR3 is TGTGCCAGCAGCTTAGCAACGACGGCTCTCTATGGCTACACCTTC.